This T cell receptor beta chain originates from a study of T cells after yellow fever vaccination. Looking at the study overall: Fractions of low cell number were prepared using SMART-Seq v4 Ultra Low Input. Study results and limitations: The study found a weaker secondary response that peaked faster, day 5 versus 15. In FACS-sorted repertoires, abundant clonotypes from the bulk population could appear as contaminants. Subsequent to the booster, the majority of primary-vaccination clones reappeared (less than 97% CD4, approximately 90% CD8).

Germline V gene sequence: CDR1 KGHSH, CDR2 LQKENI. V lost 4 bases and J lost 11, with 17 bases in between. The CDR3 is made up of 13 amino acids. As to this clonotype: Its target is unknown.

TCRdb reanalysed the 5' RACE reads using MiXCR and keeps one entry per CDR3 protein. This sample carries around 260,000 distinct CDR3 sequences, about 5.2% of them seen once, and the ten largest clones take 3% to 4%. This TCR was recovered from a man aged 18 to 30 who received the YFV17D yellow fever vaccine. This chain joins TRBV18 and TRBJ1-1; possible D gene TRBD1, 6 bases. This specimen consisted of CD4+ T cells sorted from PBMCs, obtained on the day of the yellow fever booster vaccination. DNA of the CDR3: TGTGCCAGCTCACTTCACAGGGACGAGGTTGCTTTCTTT. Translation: CASSLHRDEVAFF.